The T cell receptor beta chain described here comes from a study of T cells in narcolepsy. Study context: Patients with NT1 or NT2 and healthy control donors were enrolled.

Libraries were prepared by immunoSEQ multiplex PCR; TCRdb keeps only in-frame clonotypes and omits some of them. This table holds roughly 34,000 clones, approximately 80% found once. Deletions cut 7 bases from V and 3 bases from J, with 15 bases between. The CDR3 is made up of 13 amino acids. CDR1 GTSNPN and CDR2 SVGIG come from the germline V gene (reference sequence). Sequenced: CD45RA- memory CD4+ T cells from PBMCs. The source is a human donor with narcolepsy. The chain carries TRBV30 and TRBJ1-2; the D gene is possibly TRBD1 (6 bases). The CDR3 region is CASSRDTDYGYTF. CDR3 DNA sequence: TGTGCCTCGTCCCGGGACACCGACTATGGCTACACCTTC.